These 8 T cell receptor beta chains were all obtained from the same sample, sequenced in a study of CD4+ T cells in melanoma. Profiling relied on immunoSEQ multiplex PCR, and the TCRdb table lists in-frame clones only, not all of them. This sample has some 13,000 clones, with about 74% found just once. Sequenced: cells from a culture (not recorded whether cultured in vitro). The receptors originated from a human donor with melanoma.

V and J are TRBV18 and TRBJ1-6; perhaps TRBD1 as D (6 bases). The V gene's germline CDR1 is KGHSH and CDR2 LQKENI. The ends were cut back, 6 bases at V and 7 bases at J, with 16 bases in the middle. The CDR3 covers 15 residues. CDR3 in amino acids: CASSWGQGQNSPLHF. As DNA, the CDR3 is TGTGCCAGCTCCTGGGGTCAGGGACAAAATTCACCCCTCCACTTT. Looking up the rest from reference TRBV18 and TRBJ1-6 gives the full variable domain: NAGVMQNPRHLVRRRGQEARLRCSPMKGHSHVYWYRQLPEEGLKFMVYLQKENIIDESGMPKERFSAEFPKEGPSILRIQQVVRGDSAAYFCASSWGQGQNSPLHFGNGTRLTVT.

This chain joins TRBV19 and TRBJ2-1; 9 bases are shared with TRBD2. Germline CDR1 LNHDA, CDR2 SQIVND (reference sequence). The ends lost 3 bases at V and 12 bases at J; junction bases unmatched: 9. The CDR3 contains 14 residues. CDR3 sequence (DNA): TGTGCCAGTAGTATCCAGCGGGGGGCGAGAAGGCAGTTCTTC. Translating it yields CASSIQRGARRQFF.

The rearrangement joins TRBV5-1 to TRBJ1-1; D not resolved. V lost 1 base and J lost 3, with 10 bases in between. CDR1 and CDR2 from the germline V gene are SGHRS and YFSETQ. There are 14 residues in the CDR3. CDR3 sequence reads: CASSLPDGYTEAFF. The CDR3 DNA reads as TGCGCCAGCAGCTTGCCGGACGGGTACACTGAAGCTTTCTTT.

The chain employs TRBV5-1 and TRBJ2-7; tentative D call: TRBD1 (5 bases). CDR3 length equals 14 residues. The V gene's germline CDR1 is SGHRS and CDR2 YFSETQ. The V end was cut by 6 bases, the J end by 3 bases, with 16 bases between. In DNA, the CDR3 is TGCGCCAGCACTTTCTCGGTAGGGGACTACGAGCAGTACTTC. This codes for CASTFSVGDYEQYF.

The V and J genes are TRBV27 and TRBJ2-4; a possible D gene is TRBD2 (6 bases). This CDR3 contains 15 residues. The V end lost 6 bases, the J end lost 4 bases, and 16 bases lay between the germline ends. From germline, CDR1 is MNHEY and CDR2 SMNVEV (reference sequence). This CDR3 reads CASRPLGSGKNIQYF. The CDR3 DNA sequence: TGTGCCAGCAGACCCCTCGGGAGCGGGAAAAACATTCAGTACTTC.

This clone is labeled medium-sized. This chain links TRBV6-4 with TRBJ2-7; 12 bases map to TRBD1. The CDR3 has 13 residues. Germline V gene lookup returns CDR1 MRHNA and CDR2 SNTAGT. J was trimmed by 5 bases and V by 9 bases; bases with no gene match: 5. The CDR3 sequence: CARPGQGANEQYF. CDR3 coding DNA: TGTGCCAGACCGGGACAGGGGGCCAACGAGCAGTACTTC.

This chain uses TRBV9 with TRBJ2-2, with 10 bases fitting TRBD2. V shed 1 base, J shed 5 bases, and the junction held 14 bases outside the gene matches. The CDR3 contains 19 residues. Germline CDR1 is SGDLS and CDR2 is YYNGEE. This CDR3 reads CASSVKRAGAGGLTGELFF. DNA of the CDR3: TGTGCCAGCAGCGTAAAAAGAGCGGGAGCGGGGGGGCTTACCGGGGAGCTGTTTTTT.

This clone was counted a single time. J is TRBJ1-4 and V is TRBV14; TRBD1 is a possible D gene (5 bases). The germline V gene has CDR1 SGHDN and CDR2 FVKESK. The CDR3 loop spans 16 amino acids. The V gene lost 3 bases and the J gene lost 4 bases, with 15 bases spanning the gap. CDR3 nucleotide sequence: TGTGCCAGCAGCCAGGACTGGGGGGTCCGTAATGAAAAACTGTTTTTT. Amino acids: CASSQDWGVRNEKLFF.